This T cell receptor (beta chain) was sequenced for a study of graft-versus-host responses after intestinal transplantation. Study findings and constraints: Early after transplant, HvG declines were associated with peak levels of circulating GvH clones.

The table came from immunoSEQ multiplex PCR; TCRdb's copy has only in-frame clones and leaves some out. The data show about 90,000 clones, approximately 90% seen once. Germline CDR1 MNHEY, CDR2 SVGAGI. The CDR3 extends over 16 amino acids. V was pared by 0 bases and J by 4 bases, with 8 bases of the junction left unmatched. Notes on this clone: Its specificity is not known.

This sample comprised unstimulated CD4+ T cells sorted from spleen or lymph node cells, obtained before transplant. The sequence was obtained from a human donor who was the organ donor for an intestinal transplant. The chain couples TRBV6-5 to TRBJ2-7; TRBD2 matches at 8 bases. CDR3 region: CASSYSRTSYSYEQYF. CDR3 bases: TGTGCCAGCAGTTACTCGAGGACTAGCTACTCGTACGAGCAGTACTTC.